This TCR beta chain was profiled in a study of blood T cell repertoires in COVID-19. About the research overall: Samples came from the United States, Italy and Spain, spanning acute and convalescent COVID-19.

Note on this clone: One end of the junction fails to match germline, which may point to a read error.

Germline V lookup: CDR1 SSHAT, CDR2 FNYEAQ (reference sequence). The CDR3 is made up of 16 amino acids. The method was immunoSEQ multiplex PCR; TCRdb's version includes in-frame clones alone and lacks a portion of them. The sample records approximately 150,000 clones, around 87% being singletons. Sequencing was carried out using peripheral blood. The clonotype was recovered from a woman aged 80 or over with COVID-19, enrolled during active disease. V gene TRBV7-7 combines with J gene TRBJ2-2; TRBD2 matches 13 bases. CDR3: CASSAGTSGITGELFF. The CDR3 bases are TGTGCTAGCAGCGCCGGGACTAGCGGGATCACCGGGGAGCTGTTTTTT.